There are a few counts of the clone carrying this TCR beta chain. The sample comes from a study of cytomegalovirus exposure and HLA in healthy donors. 60 Vbeta and 13 Jbeta primers were used in PCR. Sequencing was performed with immunoSEQ multiplex PCR; in TCRdb, only in-frame clones are kept and a portion is missing. The sample gives some 110,000 clones, roughly 69% of which show up once; roughly 8.6% is in the top ten. The sequence was collected from a woman aged 40 to 50 in good health and CMV-seropositive. Material: PBMCs.

In DNA, the CDR3 is TGTGCCAGCAGCAGCGGGACTAAATACGAGCAGTACTTC. Translated: CASSSGTKYEQYF. This chain joins TRBV28 and TRBJ2-7; 7 bases are shared with TRBD2. From germline, CDR1 is MDHEN and CDR2 SYDVKM. Trimming took 6 bases from V and 4 from J; bases not matched to a gene: 6. CDR3 length: 13 amino acids.